This T cell receptor (beta chain) came from a study of CD8 T cells in Susac syndrome. Points on this clonotype: The antigen is undetermined.

The CDR3 is made up of 16 amino acids. Losses at the gene ends were 1 base for V and 0 bases for J; bases not matched to a gene: 3. Germline V gene data show CDR1 as MNHNY and CDR2 as SVGAGI (reference sequence). Random hexamers primed reverse transcription of about 0.5 to 1 ug RNA. TCRdb recomputed calls from the immunoSEQ multiplex PCR reads with MiXCR, one row per CDR3 protein. Of about 29,000 distinct CDR3 sequences listed, 85% to 95% are singletons. Broader study findings: As the study acknowledged, the number of individuals in its TCR sequencing and HLA analysis was relatively small.

Sequencing was performed on CD8+ T cells from PBMCs. The receptor was isolated from a human donor in good health. The V gene is TRBV6-6, the J gene TRBJ1-5, with 7 bases aligning to TRBD1. The CDR3 nucleotides are TGTGCCAGCAGTTACTACAGGACAGGTAGCAATCAGCCCCAGCATTTT. It yields the protein CASSYYRTGSNQPQHF.